The 14 T cell receptor beta chains listed next were all sequenced from one sample in a study of blood T cell repertoires in COVID-19. The table came from immunoSEQ multiplex PCR; TCRdb's copy has only in-frame clones and leaves some out. Counted here are roughly 100,000 clones, 85% to 90% occurring once; the ten biggest clones make up roughly 30%. The sequenced material came from peripheral blood. Receptors were obtained from a woman older than 75 with acute or convalescent COVID-19.

A few counts support this clone. The rearrangement links TRBV2 to TRBJ1-2; D unclear. The V and J ends lost 6 bases and 3 bases respectively, with 8 bases between them. In germline, CDR1 is SNHLY, CDR2 FYNNEI. This CDR3 is 12 amino acids long. CDR3 sequence (DNA): TGTGCCAGCAGGGACTTTTACTATGGCTACACCTTC. This encodes CASRDFYYGYTF.

The V and J genes are TRBV28 and TRBJ1-1, with a weak D call TRBD1 (6 bases). Germline V lookup: CDR1 MDHEN, CDR2 SYDVKM. The length of the CDR3 is 14 residues. With 5 bases removed from V and 1 base from J, the gap between germline ends came to 11 bases. In DNA form, the CDR3 reads TGTGCCAGCAGTCTGCGAGGGGGGAACACTGAAGCTTTCTTT. Translated, it gives CASSLRGGNTEAFF.

This chain uses TRBV4-1 with TRBJ1-6; a possible D gene is TRBD1 (6 bases). The V end was cut by 8 bases, the J end by 10 bases, with 15 bases between. CDR3 length equals 13 residues. Per germline, CDR1 MGHRA and CDR2 YSYEKL. The CDR3 bases are TGCGCCAGCGAAGCAGGGGATGGATCACCCCTCCACTTT. It yields the protein CASEAGDGSPLHF.

The chain links TRBV19 to TRBJ1-5; D gene ambiguous. Germline V gene sequence: CDR1 LNHDA, CDR2 SQIVND (reference sequence). The V end was cut by 1 base, the J end by 7 bases, with 14 bases between. The CDR3 contains 15 residues. CDR3 residues: CASSIALGSWQPQHF. The CDR3 bases are TGTGCCAGTAGTATAGCACTAGGGAGTTGGCAGCCCCAGCATTTT. The variable domain in full, with the rest retrieved from reference TRBV19 and TRBJ1-5, is DGGITQSPKYLFRKEGQNVTLSCEQNLNHDAMYWYRQDPGQGLRLIYYSQIVNDFQKGDIAEGYSVSREKKESFPLTVTSAQKNPTAFYLCASSIALGSWQPQHFGDGTRLSIL.

V gene TRBV7-9 combines with J gene TRBJ2-2; D possibly corresponds to TRBD2 (5 bases). Germline CDR1 SEHNR, CDR2 FQNEAQ (reference sequence). V was cut by 3 bases and J by 2 bases, with 10 bases left in between. The CDR3 has 15 amino acids. The CDR3 loop reads CASSLGPGNTGELFF. In DNA, the CDR3 is TGTGCCAGCAGCTTGGGTCCGGGAAACACCGGGGAGCTGTTTTTT.

The gene calls are TRBV5-5 and TRBJ1-2; TRBD1 agrees at 8 bases. Trimming cost V 0 bases and J 5 bases; bases outside gene matches: 15. The V gene's germline CDR1 is SGHKS and CDR2 YYEKEE (reference sequence). There are 18 residues in the CDR3. For the CDR3, the DNA is TGTGCCAGCAGCTTGGGGACAGGGAGTTTGAACTTACGGTATGGCTACACCTTC. It codes for CASSLGTGSLNLRYGYTF.

The rearrangement joins TRBV5-4 to TRBJ2-3; D perhaps matches TRBD2 (7 bases). Trimming stripped 0 bases from V and 5 bases from J, with 10 bases between. The CDR3 length is 14 residues. CDR1 SGHNT and CDR2 YYREEE come from the germline V gene (reference sequence). This CDR3 reads CASSLGGGQDTQYF. The DNA of the CDR3 is TGTGCCAGCAGCTTGGGGGGGGGCCAAGATACGCAGTATTTT.

The chain combines TRBV19 with TRBJ1-2, with 8 positions matching TRBD1. This CDR3 region has 13 residues. Germline CDR1 reads LNHDA; CDR2 reads SQIVND (reference sequence). Trimming took 5 bases from V and 2 from J; bases not matched to a gene: 1. The DNA of the CDR3 is TGTGCCAGTAGTCACAGGGGGAACTATGGCTACACCTTC. Its translation is CASSHRGNYGYTF.

This clone was observed a few times. The V call is TRBV6-5, the J call TRBJ1-2; D possibly corresponds to TRBD1 (6 bases). The germline gives CDR1 MNHEY, CDR2 SVGAGI. CDR3 size: 14 residues. V was pared by 5 bases and J by 3 bases, with 13 bases between. The CDR3 bases are TGTGCCAGCAGTCAAACAGGGAGGGACTATGGCTACACCTTC. It codes for CASSQTGRDYGYTF.

The V call is TRBV6-2 or TRBV6-3, the J call TRBJ1-6, with TRBD1 as a possible D gene (5 bases). The length of the CDR3 is 19 residues. V shed 5 bases and J shed 6 bases, with 26 bases lying between them. Germline loops: CDR1 MNHEY, CDR2 SVGEGT. This CDR3 reads CASSNTRPPQGSANSPLHF. The DNA of the CDR3 is TGTGCCAGCAGTAACACCCGGCCTCCGCAGGGTTCTGCTAATTCACCCCTCCACTTT.

The V call is TRBV28, the J call TRBJ1-4; D unresolved. The V and J ends lost 4 bases and 5 bases respectively, with 8 bases between them. The V gene's germline CDR1 is MDHEN and CDR2 SYDVKM. The CDR3 has 13 amino acids. CDR3 in amino acids: CASSSPRNEKLFF. The CDR3 DNA is TGTGCCAGCAGTTCCCCGAGAAATGAAAAACTGTTTTTT. Based on the CDR3 plus reference TRBV28 and TRBJ1-4, the full variable domain is DVKVTQSSRYLVKRTGEKVFLECVQDMDHENMFWYRQDPGLGLRLIYFSYDVKMKEKGDIPEGYSVSREKKERFSLILESASTNQTSMYLCASSSPRNEKLFFGSGTQLSVL.

V is TRBV29-1 and J is TRBJ1-2; 10 positions agree with TRBD1. V was pared by 4 bases and J by 0 bases, with 8 bases of the junction left unmatched. CDR3 size: 16 residues. CDR1 and CDR2 from the germline V gene are SQVTM and ANQGSEA. CDR3 residues: CSVGGQGDPSNYGYTF. CDR3 in DNA: TGCAGCGTTGGAGGACAGGGGGACCCCTCTAACTATGGCTACACCTTC.

This clone came up once. The chain has TRBV10-3 and TRBJ2-3, with a weak D call TRBD1 (6 bases). Germline CDR1 reads ENHRY; CDR2 reads SYGVKD. The length of the CDR3 is 14 residues. Between the trimmed V and J ends, which lost 6 bases and 6 bases, there was a span of 16 bases. The CDR3 reads CAISRTGMADTQYF. CDR3 in DNA: TGTGCCATCAGCCGTACAGGGATGGCGGATACGCAGTATTTT.

In nucleotides, the CDR3 is TGTGCCAGCAGGGGGGACAGGCCCTTCCTTACCTTC. It is translated as CASRGDRPFLTF. The rearrangement links TRBV21-1 to TRBJ1-2; the DNA was not compared with TRBD1, the D call given in the table. TRBV21-1 is designated a pseudogene. This CDR3 is built from 12 residues.